The 18 T cell receptor beta chains in this list originate from one sample, sequenced in a study of identical twins' blood T cells. TCRdb passed the 5' RACE reads through MiXCR, listing each CDR3 protein once. The sample includes hundreds of thousands of distinct CDR3 sequences, about 28% of them seen just once. Sequenced input: PBMCs. The origin of the receptors is a woman between 18 and 50 years old in good health.

This clonotype was seen a handful of times. For the CDR3, the DNA is TGTGCCAGCAGCGAGAGCGGATTTTCCTCCTACGAGCAGTACTTC. Its translation is CASSESGFSSYEQYF. V gene TRBV7-8 combines with J gene TRBJ2-7; perhaps TRBD2 as D (5 bases). The V gene lost 5 bases and the J gene lost 0 bases, with 14 bases spanning the gap. CDR1 and CDR2 from the germline V gene are SGHVS and FQNEAQ. This CDR3 is built from 15 residues.

The V gene is TRBV19, the J gene TRBJ1-3, with D maybe TRBD1 (5 bases). This CDR3 contains 14 residues. Germline CDR1 LNHDA, CDR2 SQIVND (reference sequence). The V end lost 7 bases, the J end lost 4 bases, and 14 bases lay between the germline ends. The CDR3 reads CASTVGGFGNTIYF. Here the CDR3 DNA reads TGTGCCAGTACGGTTGGGGGATTCGGAAACACCATATATTTT. The whole variable domain, filled in from reference TRBV19 and TRBJ1-3, reads DGGITQSPKYLFRKEGQNVTLSCEQNLNHDAMYWYRQDPGQGLRLIYYSQIVNDFQKGDIAEGYSVSREKKESFPLTVTSAQKNPTAFYLCASTVGGFGNTIYFGEGSWLTVV.

The chain links TRBV20-1 to TRBJ1-1; D is possibly TRBD1 (5 bases). The V end lost 6 bases, the J end lost 5 bases, and 16 bases lay between the germline ends. This CDR3 comprises 13 residues. Germline CDR1 and CDR2: DFQATT and SNEGSKA (reference sequence). CDR3 protein: CSAKNQGGTEAFF. CDR3 nucleotides: TGCAGTGCCAAAAATCAGGGAGGGACTGAAGCTTTCTTT.

This clonotype was detected only a few times. The chain combines TRBV7-9 with TRBJ1-3, with D possibly matching TRBD1 (6 bases). V gave up 5 bases and J gave up 7 bases, with 12 bases separating them. CDR3 length: 13 amino acids. The germline V gene has CDR1 SEHNR and CDR2 FQNEAQ (reference sequence). The CDR3, as DNA: TGTGCCAGCAGCGCTAGACAGGTGAACACCATATATTTT. Translated, it gives CASSARQVNTIYF.

In this sample, this clonotype turned up a few times. V and J are TRBV12-5 and TRBJ1-3; D may be TRBD1 (6 bases). Germline CDR1 LGHNT, CDR2 FRNRAP. Trimming removed 6 bases at V and 2 bases at J, with 14 bases between. This CDR3 has 15 amino acids. The CDR3 region is CASGSQGIPGNTIYF. CDR3 in DNA: TGTGCTAGTGGCTCCCAGGGGATCCCTGGAAACACCATATATTTT.

This clonotype was seen only a few times. The chain combines TRBV29-1 with TRBJ2-7; possibly TRBD2 for D (6 bases). Between the trimmed V and J ends, which lost 2 bases and 3 bases, there was a span of 17 bases. Germline V gene data show CDR1 as SQVTM and CDR2 as ANQGSEA. The CDR3 extends over 15 amino acids. Here the CDR3 reads CSVEWGSGHRYEQYF. The CDR3, as DNA: TGCAGCGTTGAATGGGGGAGCGGGCACCGCTACGAGCAGTACTTC.

The table lists this clonotype with a few counts. CDR3 nucleotide sequence: TGTGCCAGTAGTATAGGGAGAGAGACCCAGTACTTC. Translation gives CASSIGRETQYF. The V gene is TRBV19, the J gene TRBJ2-5, with D unclear. Germline V gene lookup returns CDR1 LNHDA and CDR2 SQIVND (reference sequence). The V gene lost 1 base and the J gene lost 4 bases, with 4 bases spanning the gap. This CDR3 is built from 12 residues.

The chain has TRBV19 and TRBJ1-1, with D possibly being TRBD1 (5 bases). Germline V gene lookup returns CDR1 LNHDA and CDR2 SQIVND (reference sequence). V lost 5 bases, J lost 5 bases, and 15 bases lay in between. The CDR3 runs 14 residues. CDR3 DNA sequence: TGTGCCAGTAGTCTCCATGGGGCGAGGACTGAAGCTTTCTTT. This gives the protein CASSLHGARTEAFF.

This clonotype was seen a handful of times. The V gene is TRBV5-6, the J gene TRBJ1-1; D ambiguous. In germline, CDR1 is SGHDT, CDR2 YYEEEE. The CDR3 has 15 residues. V shed 4 bases and J shed 2 bases, with 15 bases lying between them. The CDR3 DNA is TGTGCCAGCAGCCAGTCGTCTTTGCTAAACACTGAAGCTTTCTTT. This translates into CASSQSSLLNTEAFF.

The chain is built from TRBV3-1 and TRBJ2-2; TRBD1 agrees at 7 bases. This CDR3 contains 14 residues. Trimming took 5 bases from V and 6 from J; bases not matched to a gene: 6. Germline V gives CDR1 LGHDT, CDR2 YNNKEL (reference sequence). CDR3 DNA: TGTGCCAGCAGCACGAGGGGGCCCCCCGGGGAGCTGTTTTTT. Its translation: CASSTRGPPGELFF.

This clonotype was picked up a small number of times. The chain has TRBV5-1 and TRBJ2-7; the match to TRBD2 covers 7 bases. The CDR3 extends over 15 amino acids. Per the germline V gene, CDR1 is SGHRS and CDR2 is YFSETQ. V gave up 0 bases and J gave up 2 bases; unmatched junction bases: 5. DNA of the CDR3: TGCGCCAGCAGCTTGGTTCGGGGGGAAGCCTACGAGCAGTACTTC. The encoded protein is CASSLVRGEAYEQYF.

The chain has TRBV19 and TRBJ2-7; 10 nucleotides agree with TRBD1. Unmatched junction bases numbered 6, after V lost 4 bases and J lost 3 bases. Germline CDR1 is LNHDA and CDR2 is SQIVND (reference sequence). The CDR3 runs to 15 residues. CDR3 nucleotides: TGTGCCAGTAGTACGCCGGGACAGGGGTACTACGAGCAGTACTTC. This encodes CASSTPGQGYYEQYF.

Only a few counts were recorded for this clonotype. This chain uses TRBV16 with TRBJ1-1, with D perhaps TRBD1 (5 bases). CDR1 is KGHSY and CDR2 is FQNENV in the germline V gene. The CDR3 is 14 residues long. Trimming pared 0 bases from V and 10 bases from J, leaving 15 bases between. The CDR3 region has the DNA TGTGCCAGCAGCCAATCTAAGTCGGGGCGAGGAGCTTTCTTT. This sequence encodes CASSQSKSGRGAFF.

This clonotype turned up a few times. Here the CDR3 DNA reads TGCGCCAGCAGCGGGGGACTAGTATTTGGTGGGCCCCCGGAGGAGCTGTTTTTT. Amino acids: CASSGGLVFGGPPEELFF. The chain is built from TRBV5-1 and TRBJ2-2, with 8 nucleotides matching TRBD2. Germline values: CDR1 SGHRS, CDR2 YFSETQ. V trimming: 4 bases; J trimming: 10 bases; junction bases outside the gene matches: 21. The CDR3 totals 18 residues. Full variable domain (outside the CDR3, taken from reference TRBV5-1 and TRBJ2-2): KAGVTQTPRYLIKTRGQQVTLSCSPISGHRSVSWYQQTPGQGLQFLFEYFSETQRNKGNFPGRFSGRQFSNSRSEMNVSTLELGDSALYLCASSGGLVFGGPPEELFFGEGSRLTVL.

This clonotype was counted between two and nine times. This rearrangement joins TRBV6-5 to TRBJ2-2, with TRBD1 identical over 9 bases. The length of the CDR3 is 16 residues. Germline V gives CDR1 MNHEY, CDR2 SVGAGI. V gave up 8 bases and J gave up 7 bases; unmatched junction bases: 14. The CDR3 nucleotides are TGTGCCAGCGGAAACGTGGGACAGGGACACGTCGGGGAGCTGTTTTTT. Translated: CASGNVGQGHVGELFF.

The rearrangement links TRBV20-1 to TRBJ1-2; D might be TRBD1 (5 bases). Trimming took 3 bases from V and 3 from J, leaving 17 bases between them. CDR1 DFQATT and CDR2 SNEGSKA come from the germline V gene (reference sequence). The CDR3 consists of 15 residues. CDR3 DNA: TGCAGTGCTAGGATCGAGAGGACACCATACTATGGCTACACCTTC. Translating it yields CSARIERTPYYGYTF.

In this sample, this clonotype turned up many times. J is TRBJ1-3 and V is TRBV20-1; no definite D call. CDR1 DFQATT and CDR2 SNEGSKA come from the germline V gene (reference sequence). The V gene lost 5 bases and the J gene lost 1 base, with 6 bases spanning the gap. This CDR3 contains 12 residues. This CDR3 reads CSARGSGNTIYF. The DNA for the CDR3 is TGCAGTGCTCGCGGGTCTGGAAACACCATATATTTT.

This clonotype was observed a single time. V gene TRBV28 combines with J gene TRBJ1-1, with 10 bases aligning to TRBD1. This CDR3 region has 15 residues. The germline gives CDR1 MDHEN, CDR2 SYDVKM. The trim removed 5 bases at V and 4 bases at J, leaving 7 bases unmatched. CDR3 coding DNA: TGTGCCAGCAGTCCTCTTCGGGACAGGGGCACTGAAGCTTTCTTT. Protein: CASSPLRDRGTEAFF.